This TCR beta chain was documented in a study of tumor-infiltrating lymphocytes in glioblastoma multiforme. Concerning this clonotype: What it binds is not known.

CDR1 is DFQATT and CDR2 is SNEGSKA in the germline V gene (reference sequence). Trimming took off 8 bases at V and 2 bases at J, with 17 bases between the two ends. The CDR3 totals 14 residues. Study findings and constraints: Just one glioblastoma patient contributed to the TCR-mutation comparison.

Multiple V-beta primers and a C-beta primer amplified TCRB from RNA. Input was roughly 0.54 ug total RNA, reverse-transcribed with a C-beta primer. In TCRdb, the multiplex PCR reads were re-called with MiXCR into one record per CDR3 protein. The sample lists 12,000 to 15,000 distinct CDR3 sequences, around 72% occurring once. The sample taken for sequencing was brain tumor tissue. This TCR came from a male donor with glioblastoma. The chain is built from TRBV20-1 and TRBJ2-3; no clear D. This CDR3 reads CSLKKRAPTDTQYF. Written as DNA, the CDR3 is TGCAGTCTAAAAAAAAGGGCCCCCACAGATACGCAGTATTTT.